The 17 T cell receptor beta chains in this list originate from one sample, sequenced in a study of control samples from healthy donors and cancer patients. Libraries were prepared by immunoSEQ multiplex PCR; TCRdb keeps only in-frame clonotypes and omits some of them. The table has under 150,000 clones, roughly 86% seen once; the top ten hold under 9%. The material sequenced was PBMCs. These receptors were obtained from a man between 50 and 59 years old with head and neck cancer.

The chain uses TRBV12-3 or TRBV12-4 and TRBJ2-7; 7 bases agree with TRBD1. After removal of 5 bases from V and 3 bases from J, the junction contained 4 bases not matched to a gene. CDR3 length equals 13 residues. The CDR3 protein is CASSPQGNYEQYF. For the CDR3, the DNA is TGTGCCAGCAGTCCACAGGGGAACTACGAGCAGTACTTC.

The V call is TRBV7-2, the J call TRBJ2-1; no clear D. Trimming cost V 1 base and J 5 bases, with 12 bases left between them. Germline V gives CDR1 SGHTA, CDR2 FQGNSA. The CDR3 has 15 residues. As DNA, the CDR3 is TGTGCCAGCAGCTTAGTACCTACCTCGGACAATGAGCAGTTCTTC. This encodes CASSLVPTSDNEQFF.

This clone was seen a few times. The rearrangement uses TRBV12-3 or TRBV12-4 and TRBJ2-5; D unresolved. The V end lost 6 bases, the J end lost 9 bases, and 17 bases lay between the germline ends. The CDR3 contains 13 residues. As DNA, the CDR3 is TGTGCCAGCAGCTTAAACCGTGCGGACGCCCAGTACTTC. Translating gives CASSLNRADAQYF.

This clone was seen more than once but under ten times. This chain joins TRBV29-1 and TRBJ2-5; D is perhaps TRBD1 (5 bases). Germline CDR1 SQVTM, CDR2 ANQGSEA. This CDR3 contains 14 residues. V lost 4 bases to trimming and J lost 7 bases, with 19 bases between them. This CDR3 is CSVAGMGDFGTQYF. Written as DNA, the CDR3 is TGCAGCGTTGCAGGGATGGGTGATTTCGGGACCCAGTACTTC.

There are a few counts of this clone. This sequence joins TRBV28 and TRBJ2-7, with TRBD2 matching 8 bases. Trimming at V came to 2 bases and at J to 1 base, leaving 1 base not matched to a gene. CDR3 length: 14 residues. CDR1 is MDHEN and CDR2 is SYDVKM in the germline V gene. The CDR3 nucleotides are TGTGCCAGCAGTTTAGGACTAGCATCCTACGAGCAGTACTTC. Translated: CASSLGLASYEQYF.

V gene TRBV3-1 (or the pseudogene TRBV3-2) combines with J gene TRBJ2-7, with D unclear. V was pared by 2 bases and J by 13 bases, with 18 bases between. The CDR3 extends over 13 amino acids. Germline loops: CDR1 LGHDT, CDR2 YNNKEL (reference sequence). The CDR3 region has the DNA TGTGCCAGCAGCCAAACCCCAGATCAGGTCCTCTACTTC. Amino acids: CASSQTPDQVLYF.

CDR3 sequence: CASSLGPTTNEKLFF. CDR3 nucleotides: TGTGCCAGCAGTTTAGGACCTACAACTAATGAAAAACTGTTTTTT. The rearrangement joins TRBV28 to TRBJ1-4; no clear D gene. This CDR3 is 15 amino acids long. Trimming shortened V by 2 bases and J by 0 bases, and 7 bases separated the two germline ends. The germline V gene encodes CDR1 MDHEN and CDR2 SYDVKM.

The chain combines TRBV14 with TRBJ2-2; TRBD1 agrees at 8 bases. The CDR3 is 15 residues long. Per germline, CDR1 SGHDN and CDR2 FVKESK. The V segment lost 2 bases and the J segment 6 bases; nucleotides outside the gene matches: 5. In nucleotides, the CDR3 is TGTGCCAGCAGCCAACGGCAGGGGGCGTCCGGGGAGCTGTTTTTT. Translation gives CASSQRQGASGELFF. Complete variable domain (other parts from reference TRBV14 and TRBJ2-2): EAGVTQFPSHSVIEKGQTVTLRCDPISGHDNLYWYRRVMGKEIKFLLHFVKESKQDESGMPNNRFLAERTGGTYSTLKVQPAELEDSGVYFCASSQRQGASGELFFGEGSRLTVL.

This chain connects TRBV13 to TRBJ2-1; 10 positions agree with TRBD1. This CDR3 contains 16 residues. Trimming at V came to 2 bases and at J to 4 bases, leaving 5 bases not matched to a gene. Germline CDR1 is PRHDT and CDR2 is FYEKMQ (reference sequence). In DNA, the CDR3 is TGTGCCAGCAGCTTATTCGGGACAGGGGCTTACAATGAGCAGTTCTTC. Translated: CASSLFGTGAYNEQFF.

This clone was counted between two and nine times. The chain is built from TRBV10-3 and TRBJ2-3; 13 bases fit TRBD2. CDR3 length equals 16 residues. CDR1 is ENHRY and CDR2 is SYGVKD in the germline V gene. V gave up 5 bases and J gave up 4 bases; unmatched junction bases: 6. The CDR3 region is CAISSRLAGGSDTQYF. CDR3 nucleotides: TGTGCCATCAGTTCCCGACTAGCGGGAGGATCAGATACGCAGTATTTT.

V and J are TRBV6-1 and TRBJ2-7; 13 bases fit TRBD2. The CDR3 extends over 16 amino acids. J was trimmed by 6 bases and V by 2 bases; bases with no gene match: 7. Looked up from germline, CDR1 is MNHNS and CDR2 is SASEGT. CDR3 in DNA: TGTGCCAGCAGTGAACCCCCTGGACTAGCGGGAGTCGAGCAGTACTTC. Translation: CASSEPPGLAGVEQYF.

V is TRBV6-6 and J is TRBJ2-5; D ambiguous. V was pared by 0 bases and J by 5 bases, with 7 bases between. CDR3 length: 13 amino acids. Germline V gives CDR1 MNHNY, CDR2 SVGAGI (reference sequence). The CDR3 loop reads CASSYSGLETQYF. CDR3 DNA sequence: TGTGCCAGCAGTTACTCGGGGTTGGAGACCCAGTACTTC.

J is TRBJ2-3 and V is TRBV27; D is possibly TRBD1 (6 bases). The CDR3 is made up of 16 amino acids. Per germline, CDR1 MNHEY and CDR2 SMNVEV (reference sequence). V dropped 0 bases and J dropped 3 bases, with 13 bases sitting between them. The CDR3 spells CASSLSLGQGTDTQYF. The CDR3 nucleotides are TGTGCCAGCAGTTTATCGTTGGGGCAGGGGACAGATACGCAGTATTTT.

This clone was seen a few times. The chain carries TRBV6-5 and TRBJ2-7; D uncertain. The CDR3 covers 14 residues. Trimming shortened V by 6 bases and J by 2 bases, and 14 bases separated the two germline ends. CDR1 and CDR2 from the germline V gene are MNHEY and SVGAGI. This chain's CDR3 is CASRHRTFTYEQYF. CDR3 coding DNA: TGTGCCAGCAGACACCGGACGTTTACCTACGAGCAGTACTTC.

DNA for the CDR3: TGTGCCAGTAGTATAGAGCCGGGCACCTACGAGCAGTACTTC. Translated, it gives CASSIEPGTYEQYF. The chain links TRBV19 to TRBJ2-7; no clear D. Trimming took off 0 bases at V and 2 bases at J, with 8 bases between the two ends. This CDR3 has 14 amino acids. Germline assignment: CDR1 LNHDA and CDR2 SQIVND (reference sequence). The full variable domain, its missing parts supplied by reference TRBV19 and TRBJ2-7, is DGGITQSPKYLFRKEGQNVTLSCEQNLNHDAMYWYRQDPGQGLRLIYYSQIVNDFQKGDIAEGYSVSREKKESFPLTVTSAQKNPTAFYLCASSIEPGTYEQYFGPGTRLTVT.

V is TRBV18 and J is TRBJ1-5; unclear D gene. This CDR3 is built from 15 residues. Trimming left V 3 bases short and J 0 bases short, with 9 bases between. Germline values: CDR1 KGHSH, CDR2 LQKENI. The CDR3 spells CASSPGPYSNQPQHF. In DNA form, the CDR3 reads TGTGCCAGCTCACCCGGACCTTATAGCAATCAGCCCCAGCATTTT.

The chain employs TRBV12-3 or TRBV12-4 and TRBJ2-1; D gene uncertain. V lost 6 bases, J lost 9 bases, and 15 bases lay in between. This CDR3 is 13 amino acids long. The CDR3 bases are TGTGCCAGCAGCGTCCCCGGGCCCAGTGAGCAGTTCTTC. As protein: CASSVPGPSEQFF.